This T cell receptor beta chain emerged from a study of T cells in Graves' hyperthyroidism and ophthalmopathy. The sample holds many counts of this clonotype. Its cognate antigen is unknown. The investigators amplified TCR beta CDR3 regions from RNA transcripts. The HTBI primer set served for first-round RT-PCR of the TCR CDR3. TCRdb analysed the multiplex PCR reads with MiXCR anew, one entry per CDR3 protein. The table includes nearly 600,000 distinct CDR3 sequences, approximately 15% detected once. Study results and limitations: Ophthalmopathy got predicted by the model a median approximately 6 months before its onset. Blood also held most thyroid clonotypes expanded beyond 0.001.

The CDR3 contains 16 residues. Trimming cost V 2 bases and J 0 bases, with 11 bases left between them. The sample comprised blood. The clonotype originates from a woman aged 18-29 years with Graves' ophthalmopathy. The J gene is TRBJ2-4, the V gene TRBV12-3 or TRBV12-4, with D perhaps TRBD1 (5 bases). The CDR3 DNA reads TGTGCCAGCAGTTTACTTCCAGGGTTAGCCAAAAACATTCAGTACTTC. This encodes CASSLLPGLAKNIQYF.